This T cell receptor (beta chain) was captured by sequencing in a study of regulatory T cells in long-lasting Graves disease. Time point here: persistent/refractory GD, antithyroid drugs over 5 years with positive TRAb. Extracted PBMC RNA gave rise to the TCR library. The CDR3 covers 16 residues. Germline V gene sequence: CDR1 ENHRY, CDR2 SYGVKD. After removal of 2 bases from V and 4 bases from J, the junction contained 7 bases not matched to a gene. Sequencing libraries for TCR beta were prepared with iRepertoire HTBI primers and Arm-PCR of CDR3 regions. TCRdb itself ran the multiplex PCR reads through MiXCR, one entry per CDR3 protein. The sample lists approximately 380,000 distinct CDR3 sequences, around 20% occurring once.

The TCR sequence derives from a female donor with Graves disease. The specimen comprised peripheral blood mononuclear cells (PBMCs), sampled when the disease was refractory, from a patient treated with antithyroid drugs. The chain has TRBV10-3 and TRBJ1-3; 8 bases agree with TRBD1. The DNA of the CDR3 is TGTGCCATCAGTGAGCCGACAGGGGTAGCAGGAAACACCATATATTTT. Protein product: CAISEPTGVAGNTIYF.